Listed here are 32 T cell receptor beta chains from one sample, sequenced in a study of blood T cell repertoires in COVID-19. Assay used: immunoSEQ multiplex PCR; TCRdb lists only in-frame clones, some missing. The sample has around 120,000 clones, over 70% seen once. The sequenced material came from peripheral blood. The receptors shown here come from a man aged 65 to 79 with acute or convalescent COVID-19.

J is TRBJ1-3 and V is TRBV9, with D possibly matching TRBD1 (6 bases). Germline CDR1 SGDLS, CDR2 YYNGEE. This CDR3 comprises 17 residues. Trimming removed 3 bases from V and 0 bases from J, with 16 bases in between. CDR3 loop: CASSEGLQGFSGNTIYF. For the CDR3, the DNA is TGTGCCAGCAGCGAAGGCCTTCAGGGGTTCTCTGGAAACACCATATATTTT.

J is TRBJ1-1 and V is TRBV11-3, with 8 bases aligning to TRBD1. The CDR3 totals 12 residues. Germline trimming cut 5 bases from V and 12 bases from J; bases unmatched to any gene: 8. CDR1 is SGHNT, CDR2 YENEEA, per germline. The CDR3 protein is CASSPRTGRTFF. The CDR3 nucleotides are TGTGCCAGCAGCCCTCGGACAGGGAGAACTTTCTTT.

V gene TRBV10-3 combines with J gene TRBJ1-1; TRBD1 aligns across 7 bases. Losses at the gene ends were 2 bases for V and 4 bases for J; bases not matched to a gene: 10. Looked up from germline, CDR1 is ENHRY and CDR2 is SYGVKD. The CDR3 runs to 16 residues. The CDR3 protein is CAISERGPTYGTEAFF. CDR3 DNA sequence: TGTGCCATCAGTGAGAGGGGGCCCACGTACGGCACTGAAGCTTTCTTT.

The chain couples TRBV21-1 to TRBJ2-7; the table assigns TRBD1, which was not confirmed against the DNA. TRBV21-1 has pseudogene status. This CDR3 is 15 amino acids long. CDR3 in amino acids: CASSMTGGRSYEQYF. The CDR3 bases are TGTGCCAGCAGCATGACAGGGGGCCGCTCCTACGAGCAGTACTTC.

The gene calls are TRBV5-6 and TRBJ1-3; D is uncertain. The CDR3 is 14 amino acids. CDR1 is SGHDT, CDR2 YYEEEE, per germline. Trimming removed 6 bases at V and 0 bases at J, with 10 bases between. Here the CDR3 reads CASTGLHSGNTIYF. CDR3 nucleotide sequence: TGTGCCAGCACCGGACTTCACTCTGGAAACACCATATATTTT.

V and J are TRBV5-1 and TRBJ2-1; TRBD2 aligns across 10 bases. V dropped 1 base and J dropped 4; count of bases not matched to a gene: 8. The CDR3 spans 17 residues. Germline CDR1 reads SGHRS; CDR2 reads YFSETQ. CDR3 loop: CASSLIHILAGYNEQFF. The CDR3 DNA is TGCGCCAGCAGCTTGATCCATATACTAGCGGGATACAATGAGCAGTTCTTC.

The chain carries TRBV3-1 (or the pseudogene TRBV3-2) and TRBJ2-5; the match to TRBD2 covers 7 bases. The J segment lost 4 bases and the V segment lost 8 bases, leaving 13 bases of the junction unmatched. The germline CDR1 and CDR2 sequences are LGHDT and YNNKEL (reference sequence). The CDR3 has 15 residues. The CDR3 is CASRFLGGNGETQYF. DNA of the CDR3: TGTGCCAGCCGGTTTCTGGGGGGGAATGGAGAGACCCAGTACTTC.

The gene calls are TRBV5-4 and TRBJ2-2; possible D gene TRBD1, 5 bases. The germline V gene encodes CDR1 SGHNT and CDR2 YYREEE (reference sequence). V lost 0 bases and J lost 7, with 13 bases in between. This CDR3 has 15 amino acids. The CDR3 loop reads CASSLVQGRNGELFF. CDR3 nucleotides: TGTGCCAGCAGCTTGGTCCAGGGCCGGAACGGGGAGCTGTTTTTT.

The chain carries TRBV5-1 and TRBJ2-3; D gene ambiguous. Germline V gives CDR1 SGHRS, CDR2 YFSETQ. The CDR3 is 14 residues long. Trimming stripped 0 bases from V and 3 bases from J, with 8 bases between. The CDR3 nucleotides are TGCGCCAGCAGCTTGGCCCCAGAAACAGATACGCAGTATTTT. Its protein is CASSLAPETDTQYF.

The chain uses TRBV29-1 and TRBJ2-5, with TRBD2 matching 10 bases. V shed 3 bases, J shed 4 bases, and the junction held 5 bases outside the gene matches. Germline V lookup: CDR1 SQVTM, CDR2 ANQGSEA. CDR3 size: 14 residues. The CDR3 region has the DNA TGCAGCGTTGATAAAGCGGGGGGGCCAGAGACCCAGTACTTC. Its protein is CSVDKAGGPETQYF. The full variable domain, completed using reference TRBV29-1 and TRBJ2-5, is SAVISQKPSRDICQRGTSLTIQCQVDSQVTMMFWYRQQPGQSLTLIATANQGSEATYESGFVIDKFPISRPNLTFSTLTVSNMSPEDSSIYLCSVDKAGGPETQYFGPGTRLLVL.

The chain employs TRBV27 and TRBJ2-2, with 9 bases fitting TRBD1. Unmatched junction bases numbered 14, after V lost 5 bases and J lost 4 bases. Germline CDR1 is MNHEY and CDR2 is SMNVEV (reference sequence). The CDR3 length is 18 residues. In DNA, the CDR3 is TGTGCCAGCAGTATCTGGGTCAACAGGGGGCTAGTCACCGGGGAGCTGTTTTTT. It translates to CASSIWVNRGLVTGELFF.

The CDR3 sequence is CASSYRHFSGANVLTF. The DNA for the CDR3 is TGTGCCAGCAGTTACCGACATTTCTCTGGGGCCAACGTCCTGACTTTC. The chain carries TRBV6-5 and TRBJ2-6; D is ambiguous. V was shortened by 2 bases and J by 0 bases, with 8 bases between the two germline ends. This CDR3 spans 16 amino acids. Germline V CDR1 and CDR2: MNHEY, SVGAGI.

This clone was seen a few times. V gene TRBV6-5 combines with J gene TRBJ2-1; D may be TRBD1 (6 bases). The CDR3 totals 15 residues. Trimming shortened V by 6 bases and J by 6 bases, and 18 bases separated the two germline ends. Germline V lookup: CDR1 MNHEY, CDR2 SVGAGI. The CDR3 here is CASSLGLPGANEQFF. CDR3 nucleotides: TGTGCCAGCAGCCTTGGACTCCCAGGGGCCAATGAGCAGTTCTTC.

The chain employs TRBV7-2 and TRBJ2-3, with TRBD2 matching over 11 bases. The J segment lost 6 bases and the V segment lost 5 bases, leaving 10 bases of the junction unmatched. Germline V lookup: CDR1 SGHTA, CDR2 FQGNSA. This CDR3 comprises 16 residues. The CDR3 reads CASSPRLAGTSDTQYF. Written as DNA, the CDR3 is TGTGCCAGCAGCCCGCGACTAGCGGGGACCTCCGATACGCAGTATTTT.

The chain has TRBV2 and TRBJ2-7; TRBD2 agrees at 10 bases. This CDR3 contains 15 residues. CDR1 and CDR2 (germline): SNHLY, FYNNEI. Trimming at V came to 7 bases and at J to 3 bases, leaving 9 bases not matched to a gene. CDR3 sequence: CASTRDSGGIYEQYF. As DNA, the CDR3 is TGTGCCAGCACCAGAGATAGCGGGGGGATCTACGAGCAGTACTTC.

The chain has TRBV19 and TRBJ2-7, with TRBD1 identical over 8 bases. Germline V gives CDR1 LNHDA, CDR2 SQIVND (reference sequence). V lost 4 bases, J lost 4 bases, and 0 bases stayed unmatched. The CDR3 extends over 12 amino acids. This CDR3 is CASSRTGYEQYF. The CDR3 DNA reads as TGTGCCAGTAGTAGGACAGGGTACGAGCAGTACTTC.

V gene TRBV30 combines with J gene TRBJ2-3, with 11 bases that match TRBD2. Per germline, CDR1 GTSNPN and CDR2 SVGIG (reference sequence). This CDR3 contains 16 residues. V trimming: 0 bases; J trimming: 4 bases; junction bases outside the gene matches: 6. CDR3 nucleotide sequence: TGTGCCTGGAGTGTACCCCTAGCGGGGGGAGCAGATACGCAGTATTTT. Its protein product is CAWSVPLAGGADTQYF.

The chain recombines TRBV12-3 or TRBV12-4 with TRBJ1-5; unclear D gene. This CDR3 is 12 amino acids long. Between the trimmed V and J ends, which lost 5 bases and 6 bases, there was a span of 8 bases. DNA for the CDR3: TGTGCCAGCAGTCGGTGGAGTCAGCCCCAGCATTTT. Translation: CASSRWSQPQHF.

The rearrangement links TRBV30 to TRBJ1-3; a weak D match, TRBD1 (5 bases). Per the germline V gene, CDR1 is GTSNPN and CDR2 is SVGIG (reference sequence). This CDR3 comprises 16 residues. V lost 0 bases, J lost 4 bases, and 16 bases lay in between. The CDR3 DNA is TGTGCCTGGAGTGTAACCCCAGGGACTCTCGGAAACACCATATATTTT. Translating gives CAWSVTPGTLGNTIYF. The complete variable domain, with remaining parts taken from reference TRBV30 and TRBJ1-3, reads SQTIHQWPATLVQPVGSPLSLECTVEGTSNPNLYWYRQAAGRGLQLLFYSVGIGQISSEVPQNLSASRPQDRQFILSSKKLLLSDSGFYLCAWSVTPGTLGNTIYFGEGSWLTVV.

The chain uses TRBV15 and TRBJ2-2; D possibly corresponds to TRBD2 (5 bases). This CDR3 region has 15 residues. V was pared by 0 bases and J by 4 bases, with 9 bases between. Germline values: CDR1 LNHNV, CDR2 YYDKDF (reference sequence). This CDR3 reads CATSRDGLLTGELFF. CDR3 sequence (DNA): TGTGCCACCAGCAGAGACGGACTCCTCACCGGGGAGCTGTTTTTT.

V usage is TRBV6-5 and J usage is TRBJ1-5; tentatively, D is TRBD1 (5 bases). With 0 bases removed from V and 6 bases from J, the gap between germline ends came to 15 bases. The CDR3 length is 16 residues. CDR1 MNHEY and CDR2 SVGAGI come from the germline V gene. The CDR3 reads CASSYSSGADGQPQHF. For the CDR3, the DNA is TGTGCCAGCAGTTACTCGAGTGGGGCAGACGGTCAGCCCCAGCATTTT.

This clone was detected many times. The V call is TRBV5-6, the J call TRBJ2-3; 7 bases agree with TRBD2. The CDR3 length is 14 residues. Germline assignment: CDR1 SGHDT and CDR2 YYEEEE. The V segment lost 2 bases and the J segment 8 bases; nucleotides outside the gene matches: 8. In DNA form, the CDR3 reads TGTGCCAGCAGCTTCGGACTAGTTAAGTTTACGCAGTATTTT. Amino acids: CASSFGLVKFTQYF.

This sequence joins TRBV11-2 and TRBJ2-1; D gene unclear. Germline CDR1 is SGHAT and CDR2 is FQNNGV. The V gene lost 0 bases and the J gene lost 9 bases, with 15 bases spanning the gap. The CDR3 has 15 amino acids. The CDR3 DNA reads TGTGCCAGCAGCTTAGATGCGGTGGCGTTTGGTGAGCAGTTCTTC. Residues: CASSLDAVAFGEQFF.

This chain links TRBV2 with TRBJ2-2, with 7 bases matching TRBD1. The CDR3 is made up of 14 amino acids. Germline V gene sequence: CDR1 SNHLY, CDR2 FYNNEI. The junction had 5 bases not matched to a gene; V was cut back by 7 bases and J by 3 bases. The CDR3 DNA reads as TGTGCCAGCATGGGACAGATAGACACCGGGGAGCTGTTTTTT. Translation: CASMGQIDTGELFF.

The chain joins TRBV12-3 or TRBV12-4 to TRBJ1-3; D gene ambiguous. V was cut by 3 bases and J by 6 bases, with 9 bases left in between. This CDR3 is built from 13 residues. The CDR3 here is CASSFPGQNTIYF. As DNA, the CDR3 is TGTGCCAGCAGTTTTCCAGGCCAAAACACCATATATTTT.

In its sample, this clone was seen a few times. V usage is TRBV24-1 and J usage is TRBJ2-1; 10 bases align to TRBD2. J gave up 4 bases and V 3 bases, and 5 bases lay outside the gene matches. CDR1 and CDR2 from the germline V gene are KGHDR and SFDVKD. The CDR3 sequence is 16 residues long. CDR3 sequence (DNA): TGTGCCACCAGTGATCCCAGCGGGGGGGAATACAATGAGCAGTTCTTC. This codes for CATSDPSGGEYNEQFF.

The chain couples TRBV7-8 to TRBJ2-7; 10 positions match TRBD1. The junction had 6 bases not matched to a gene; V was cut back by 5 bases and J by 2 bases. The CDR3 totals 15 residues. Germline V gene lookup returns CDR1 SGHVS and CDR2 FQNEAQ. As DNA, the CDR3 is TGTGCCAGCAGCCTCCGACAGGGGGCAGCCTACGAGCAGTACTTC. It yields the protein CASSLRQGAAYEQYF. The variable domain in full, with the rest retrieved from reference TRBV7-8 and TRBJ2-7, is GAGVSQSPRYKVAKRGQDVALRCDPISGHVSLFWYQQALGQGPEFLTYFQNEAQLDKSGLPSDRFFAERPEGSVSTLKIQRTQQEDSAVYLCASSLRQGAAYEQYFGPGTRLTVT.

The chain joins TRBV9 to TRBJ1-2; 10 nucleotides agree with TRBD1. The CDR3 runs to 16 residues. The V gene's germline CDR1 is SGDLS and CDR2 YYNGEE. Trimming cost V 1 base and J 3 bases; bases outside gene matches: 6. CDR3 region: CASSVSTGGADYGYTF. The CDR3 DNA sequence: TGTGCCAGCAGCGTATCGACAGGGGGCGCAGACTATGGCTACACCTTC.

The J gene is TRBJ2-2, the V gene TRBV5-5; 9 bases are a match to TRBD2. The CDR3 runs to 17 residues. With V trimmed by 6 bases and J by 0 bases, 9 bases remained unmatched. CDR1 and CDR2 from the germline V gene are SGHKS and YYEKEE (reference sequence). The CDR3 DNA follows: TGTGCCAGCAAAGGCGGGGGGGCACGAACGAACACCGGGGAGCTGTTTTTT. Translation: CASKGGGARTNTGELFF.

This clone has a single count. The V and J genes are TRBV6-2 or TRBV6-3 and TRBJ2-6; no clear D gene. Germline CDR1 MNHEY, CDR2 SVGEGT. The CDR3 has 15 amino acids. Trimming left V 6 bases short and J 0 bases short, with 9 bases between. The CDR3 protein is CASRYGGSGANVLTF. The CDR3 DNA sequence: TGTGCCAGCAGATACGGCGGCTCTGGGGCCAACGTCCTGACTTTC.

This chain uses TRBV9 with TRBJ1-5; 7 bases map to TRBD1. From germline, CDR1 is SGDLS and CDR2 YYNGEE. Unmatched junction bases numbered 11, after V lost 4 bases and J lost 7 bases. CDR3 length: 15 residues. The CDR3 loop is CASSSGGQGGQPQHF. The CDR3, as DNA: TGTGCCAGCAGCTCAGGGGGGCAGGGCGGACAGCCCCAGCATTTT.

The chain combines TRBV18 with TRBJ2-1; TRBD1 agrees at 9 bases. This CDR3 region has 13 residues. Germline values: CDR1 KGHSH, CDR2 LQKENI. With 4 bases clipped from V and 15 bases from J, the junction kept 10 bases outside the gene matches. CDR3 sequence reads: CASSHTGGNIGFF. The CDR3 region has the DNA TGTGCCAGCTCACATACAGGGGGCAACATAGGGTTCTTC.